This T cell receptor beta chain was sequenced in a study of shared clonotypes between healthy human individuals. Here immunoSEQ multiplex PCR was the method, and the copy in TCRdb shows in-frame clones only, minus some. The data contain around 2.1 million clones, around 95% of them seen just once; the ten biggest clones take up around 0.13%. General study results and limits: Clonotypes shared by all four donors outscored non-shared clonotypes in generation probability. Having only a few donors restricted how much genetic and exposure-history diversity was captured.

Regarding this clone: Its antigen remains unknown.

Looked up from germline, CDR1 is SGHAT and CDR2 is FQNNGV. V was clipped by 4 bases and J by 0 bases, with 22 bases between them. This CDR3 region has 19 residues. Sequencing used naive CD4+ T cells sorted from blood. Stated subset: CD45RA+ positively selected. The TCR was taken from a man aged 18 to 29 in good health. This chain joins TRBV11-2 and TRBJ2-4, with a tentative D call TRBD2 (7 bases). The DNA of the CDR3 is TGTGCCAGCAGCTCCCCGCTAAGGGGGGGGGTCCTAGCCAAAAACATTCAGTACTTC. Protein sequence: CASSSPLRGGVLAKNIQYF. Combining the CDR3 with reference TRBV11-2 and TRBJ2-4 gives the whole variable domain EAGVAQSPRYKIIEKRQSVAFWCNPISGHATLYWYQQILGQGPKLLIQFQNNGVVDDSQLPKDRFSAERLKGVDSTLKIQPAKLEDSAVYLCASSSPLRGGVLAKNIQYFGAGTRLSVL.